The rows below give T cell receptor beta chains drawn from one sample of a study of blood T cell repertoires in COVID-19. The data were produced by immunoSEQ multiplex PCR, yet TCRdb's version contains in-frame clones alone and is incomplete. Seen here are some 190,000 clones, approximately 85% observed once, and the top ten hold 7.5% to 9.5%. Sequencing was carried out using peripheral blood. These receptors were obtained from a woman aged 60-75 years with acute or convalescent COVID-19. The CDR3 runs from the conserved cysteine through the conserved F or W. The D gene is left open where the match is weak. The size field is filled for only some rows; it gives once, few, many or a size class.

clone_size,d_call,v_call,j_call,cdr3_nt,cdr3_aa
NA,NA,TRBV7-9,TRBJ1-4,TGTGCCAGCAGCTCAGCTCATGCAGGGGCCGTGAATGAAAAACTGTTTTTT,CASSSAHAGAVNEKLFF
NA,NA,TRBV5-1,TRBJ2-7,TGCGCCAGCAGCCTCGACAACGGCTACGAGCAGTACTTC,CASSLDNGYEQYF
NA,TRBD2,TRBV28,TRBJ2-1,TGTGCCAGCAGTGTTCCGGGACTAGGCCGCGTTGAGCAGTTCTTC,CASSVPGLGRVEQFF
NA,TRBD2,TRBV28,TRBJ2-7,TGTGCCAGCAGTTTGTTAGGACTAGCGGGAACTTACGAGCAGTACTTC,CASSLLGLAGTYEQYF
NA,NA,TRBV27,TRBJ2-7,TGTGCCAGCAGTATAAACAGAATAGGCTCCTACGAGCAGTACTTC,CASSINRIGSYEQYF
once,TRBD2,TRBV27,TRBJ2-3,TGTGCCAGCAGTTTTGGTGCGACTAGCGGGAGCACAGATACGCAGTATTTT,CASSFGATSGSTDTQYF
NA,TRBD2,TRBV5-1,TRBJ2-7,TGCGCCAGCAGCTACCTAGCGGGAGGCCCCTACGAGCAGTACTTC,CASSYLAGGPYEQYF
once,NA,TRBV30,TRBJ2-7,TGTGCCTGGAGTCTTACAGGCGTGGGTAACGAGCAGTACTTC,CAWSLTGVGNEQYF
NA,TRBD2,TRBV12-5,TRBJ2-3,TGTGCTAGTGGTTTGCCCCTCCTAGCGGGAGGGTTCACAGATACGCAGTATTTT,CASGLPLLAGGFTDTQYF
NA,TRBD1,TRBV27,TRBJ2-7,TGTGCCAGCATGGGGACAGGTAGCTACGAGCAGTACTTC,CASMGTGSYEQYF
once,NA,TRBV7-8,TRBJ1-5,TGTGCCAGCAGCTTAACCCCCCTAACGGCCGGGTTCCAAGGGGCCCAGCATTTT,CASSLTPLTAGFQGAQHF
NA,NA,TRBV19,TRBJ1-6,TGTGCCAGTAGTAGGCGCGGGAAGAATTCACCCCTCCACTTT,CASSRRGKNSPLHF
NA,NA,TRBV30,TRBJ1-3,TGTGCCTGGAATCTCGAGAGGGCGCGGAACACCATATATTTT,CAWNLERARNTIYF
NA,TRBD1,TRBV6-5,TRBJ1-4,TGTGCCAGCAGTCCCTCCTGGACAGGGATTGAAAAACTGTTTTTT,CASSPSWTGIEKLFF
NA,TRBD2,TRBV5-1,TRBJ2-1,TGCGCCAGCAGCGGACTAGCGGGAGGATACAATGAGCAGTTCTTC,CASSGLAGGYNEQFF
NA,NA,TRBV25-1,TRBJ1-4,TGTGCCAGCAGCGATACAGCGGCGGGAGGAAAACTGTTTTTT,CASSDTAAGGKLFF
NA,TRBD2,TRBV9,TRBJ2-2,TGTGCCAGCAGCGCCGGAGTAGCGGGAGACGGCACCGGGGAGCTGTTTTTT,CASSAGVAGDGTGELFF
NA,NA,TRBV3-1/TRBV3-2,TRBJ1-1,TGTGCCAGCAGCCACGAACAGGGCACTGAAGCTTTCTTT,CASSHEQGTEAFF
NA,TRBD2,TRBV20-1,TRBJ2-1,TGCAGTGCTAGCTTCGGGGGGGCGCAGTTCTTC,CSASFGGAQFF
once,TRBD2,TRBV20-1,TRBJ2-3,TGCAGTGCTAGTTTCGGGGGGGGGACAGATACGCAGTATTTT,CSASFGGGTDTQYF
NA,TRBD2,TRBV19,TRBJ2-2,TGTGCCAGTAGAGGCTTAGCGGGAGGGACGAACACCGGGGAGCTGTTTTTT,CASRGLAGGTNTGELFF
NA,TRBD2,TRBV20-1,TRBJ2-1,TGCAGTGCTAGTTTTGCGGGAGGGGTCGTATGGAGTAACTACAATGAGCAGTTCTTC,CSASFAGGVVWSNYNEQFF
NA,NA,TRBV6-5,TRBJ2-2,TGTGCCAGCAGTATCAGTCCCGGGGAGCTGTTTTTT,CASSISPGELFF
NA,TRBD2,TRBV4-1,TRBJ2-1,TGCGCCAGCAGCCACCTAAGCGGGAGGGGGAACAATGAGCAGTTCTTC,CASSHLSGRGNNEQFF
NA,TRBD1,TRBV5-4,TRBJ2-1,TGTGCCAGCAGCAATGCCGGGACAGCCACCTACAATGAGCAGTTCTTC,CASSNAGTATYNEQFF
NA,TRBD1,TRBV2,TRBJ1-1,TGTGCCAGCATACTCGGGACAGGGCGCATTGAAGCTTTCTTT,CASILGTGRIEAFF
NA,TRBD2,TRBV7-3,TRBJ2-1,TGTGCCAGCAGCGTGGGACTAGGAAATGAGCAGTTCTTC,CASSVGLGNEQFF
NA,TRBD1,TRBV28,TRBJ1-1,TGTGCCAGCAGTTTCTTGGACAGGGGGGACACTGAAGCTTTCTTT,CASSFLDRGDTEAFF
NA,NA,TRBV11-1,TRBJ2-5,TGTGCCAGCAGGGACTATAGGGAAATAGTGGAGACCCAGTACTTC,CASRDYREIVETQYF